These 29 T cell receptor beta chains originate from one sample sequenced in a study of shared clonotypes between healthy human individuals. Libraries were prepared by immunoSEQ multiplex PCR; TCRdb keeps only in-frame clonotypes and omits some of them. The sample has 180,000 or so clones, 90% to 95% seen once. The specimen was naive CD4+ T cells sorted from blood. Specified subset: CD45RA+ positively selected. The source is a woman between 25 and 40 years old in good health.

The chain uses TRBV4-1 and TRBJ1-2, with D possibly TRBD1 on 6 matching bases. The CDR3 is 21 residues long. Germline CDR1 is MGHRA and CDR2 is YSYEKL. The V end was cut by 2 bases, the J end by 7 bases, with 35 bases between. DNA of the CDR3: TGCGCCAGCAGCCAACGAAAAAGGGCAGCGGATACAGGGAGGTATATTGGTGGCTACACCTTC. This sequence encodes CASSQRKRAADTGRYIGGYTF.

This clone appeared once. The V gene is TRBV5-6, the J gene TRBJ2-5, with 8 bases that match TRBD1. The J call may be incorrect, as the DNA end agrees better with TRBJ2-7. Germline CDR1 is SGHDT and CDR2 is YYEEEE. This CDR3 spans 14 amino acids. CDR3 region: CASTRTGSVYEQYF. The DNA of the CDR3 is TGTGCCAGCACCCGGACAGGGTCGGTTTACGAGCAGTACTTC.

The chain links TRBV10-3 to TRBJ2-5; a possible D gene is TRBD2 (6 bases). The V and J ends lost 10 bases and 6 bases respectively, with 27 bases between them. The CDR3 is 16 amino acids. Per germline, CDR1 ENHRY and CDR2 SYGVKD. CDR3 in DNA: TGTGCCACTTCTCCCGTGGGAGGCTCCTGGGGAAAGACCCAGTACTTC. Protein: CATSPVGGSWGKTQYF.

The CDR3 nucleotides read TGTGCCAGCAGTGAAAGGCAAGCGGTACGGTACTTC. This codes for CASSERQAVRYF. The chain carries TRBV2 and TRBJ2-7; the D gene is possibly TRBD2 (5 bases). V was shortened by 2 bases and J by 12 bases, with 14 bases between the two germline ends. Looked up from germline, CDR1 is SNHLY and CDR2 is FYNNEI. CDR3 size: 12 residues.

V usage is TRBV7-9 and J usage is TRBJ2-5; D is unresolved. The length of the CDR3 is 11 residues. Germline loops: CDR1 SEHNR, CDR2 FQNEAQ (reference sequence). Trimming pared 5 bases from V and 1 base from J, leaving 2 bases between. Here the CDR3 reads CASSRQETQYF. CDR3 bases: TGTGCCAGCAGCCGCCAAGAGACCCAGTACTTC.

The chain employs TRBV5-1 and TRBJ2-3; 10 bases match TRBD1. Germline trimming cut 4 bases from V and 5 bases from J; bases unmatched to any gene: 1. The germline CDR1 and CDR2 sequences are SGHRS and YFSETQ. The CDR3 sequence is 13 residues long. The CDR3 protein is CASSRDRGDTQYF. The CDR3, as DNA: TGCGCCAGCAGCCGGGACAGGGGAGATACGCAGTATTTT.

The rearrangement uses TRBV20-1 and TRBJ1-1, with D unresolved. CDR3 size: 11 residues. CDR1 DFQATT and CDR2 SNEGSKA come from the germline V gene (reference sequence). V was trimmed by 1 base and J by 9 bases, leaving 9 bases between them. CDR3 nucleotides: TGCAGTGCTAGAGTTTGGACCCAAGCTTTCTTT. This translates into CSARVWTQAFF.

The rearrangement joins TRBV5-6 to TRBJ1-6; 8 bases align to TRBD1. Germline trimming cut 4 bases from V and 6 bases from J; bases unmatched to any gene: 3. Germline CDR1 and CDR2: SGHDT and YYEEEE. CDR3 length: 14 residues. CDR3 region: CASSPGQGNSPLHF. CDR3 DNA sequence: TGTGCCAGCAGCCCCGGACAGGGTAATTCACCCCTCCACTTT.

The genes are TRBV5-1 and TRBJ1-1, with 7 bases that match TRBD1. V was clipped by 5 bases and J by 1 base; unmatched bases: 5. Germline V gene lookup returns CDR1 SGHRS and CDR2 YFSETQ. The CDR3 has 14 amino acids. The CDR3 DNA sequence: TGCGCCAGCAGTGAGGACAGGACGAACACTGAAGCTTTCTTT. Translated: CASSEDRTNTEAFF.

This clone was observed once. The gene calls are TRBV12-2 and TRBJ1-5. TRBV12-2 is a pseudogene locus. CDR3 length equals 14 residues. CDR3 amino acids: CASRLRRGRKPQHF. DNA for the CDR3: TGTGCAAGTCGCTTGCGACGGGGAAGGAAGCCCCAGCATTTT.

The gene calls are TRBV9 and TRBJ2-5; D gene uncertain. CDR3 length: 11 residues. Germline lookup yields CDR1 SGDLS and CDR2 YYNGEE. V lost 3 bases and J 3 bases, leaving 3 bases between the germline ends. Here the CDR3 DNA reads TGTGCCAGCAGCGGGGAAGAGACCCAGTACTTC. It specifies CASSGEETQYF.

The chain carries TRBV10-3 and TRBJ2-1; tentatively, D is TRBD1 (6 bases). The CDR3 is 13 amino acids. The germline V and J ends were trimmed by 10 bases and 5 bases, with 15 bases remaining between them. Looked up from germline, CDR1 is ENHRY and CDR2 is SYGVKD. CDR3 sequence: CATNPTGNNEQFF. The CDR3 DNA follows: TGTGCCACTAACCCTACAGGGAACAATGAGCAGTTCTTC.

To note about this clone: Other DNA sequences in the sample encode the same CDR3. CDR3 protein: CAWSVSDTQYF. CDR3 DNA sequence: TGTGCCTGGAGTGTCTCAGATACGCAGTATTTT. The V call is TRBV30, the J call TRBJ2-3; no clear D. V was clipped by 0 bases and J by 4 bases, with 2 bases between them. This CDR3 has 11 amino acids. Germline lookup yields CDR1 GTSNPN and CDR2 SVGIG (reference sequence).

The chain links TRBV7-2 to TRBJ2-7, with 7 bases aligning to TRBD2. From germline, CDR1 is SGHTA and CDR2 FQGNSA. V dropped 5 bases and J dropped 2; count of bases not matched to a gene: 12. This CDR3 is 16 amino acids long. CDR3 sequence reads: CASSPSRTRGAYEQYF. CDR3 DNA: TGTGCCAGCAGCCCCTCGAGGACTAGAGGCGCCTACGAGCAGTACTTC.

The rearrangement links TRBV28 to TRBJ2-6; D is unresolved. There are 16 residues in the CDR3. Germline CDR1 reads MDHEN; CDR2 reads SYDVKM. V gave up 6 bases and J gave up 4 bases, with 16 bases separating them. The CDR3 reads CASSQVFLGGANVLTF. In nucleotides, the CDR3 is TGTGCCAGCAGCCAAGTATTCTTGGGAGGGGCCAACGTCCTGACTTTC.

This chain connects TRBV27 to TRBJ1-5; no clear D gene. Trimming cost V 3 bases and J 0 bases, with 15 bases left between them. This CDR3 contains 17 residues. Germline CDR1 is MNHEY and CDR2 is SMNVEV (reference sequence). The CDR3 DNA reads TGTGCCAGCAGTTTCACCTCGGATCTGGGTAGCAATCAGCCCCAGCATTTT. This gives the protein CASSFTSDLGSNQPQHF.

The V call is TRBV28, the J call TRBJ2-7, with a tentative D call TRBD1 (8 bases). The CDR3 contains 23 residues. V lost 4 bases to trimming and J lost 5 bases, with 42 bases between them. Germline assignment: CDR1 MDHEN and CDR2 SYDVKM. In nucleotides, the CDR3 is TGTGCCAGCAGTTCGAGTGTTGGGGGAATAAATGGACAGGGAGGGCTAGGGTTCGACGAGCAGTACTTC. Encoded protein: CASSSSVGGINGQGGLGFDEQYF.

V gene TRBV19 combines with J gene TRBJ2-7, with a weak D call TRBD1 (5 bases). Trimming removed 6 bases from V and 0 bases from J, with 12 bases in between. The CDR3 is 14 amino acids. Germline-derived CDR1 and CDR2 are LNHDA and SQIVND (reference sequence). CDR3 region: CASSPDRGSYEQYF. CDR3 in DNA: TGTGCCAGTAGCCCTGACAGAGGCTCCTACGAGCAGTACTTC. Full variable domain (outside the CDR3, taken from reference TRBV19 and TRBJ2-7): DGGITQSPKYLFRKEGQNVTLSCEQNLNHDAMYWYRQDPGQGLRLIYYSQIVNDFQKGDIAEGYSVSREKKESFPLTVTSAQKNPTAFYLCASSPDRGSYEQYFGPGTRLTVT.

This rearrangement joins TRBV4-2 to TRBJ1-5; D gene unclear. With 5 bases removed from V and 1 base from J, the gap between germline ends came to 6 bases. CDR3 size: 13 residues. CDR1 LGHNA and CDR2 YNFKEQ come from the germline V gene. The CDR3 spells CASSFDSNQPQHF. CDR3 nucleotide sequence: TGTGCCAGCAGCTTTGACAGCAATCAGCCCCAGCATTTT.

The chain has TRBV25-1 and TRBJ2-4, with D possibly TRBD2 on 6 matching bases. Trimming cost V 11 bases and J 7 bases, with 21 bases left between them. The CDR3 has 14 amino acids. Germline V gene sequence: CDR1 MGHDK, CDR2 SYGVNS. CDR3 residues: CASSSDGGWNIQYF. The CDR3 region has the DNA TGTGCCTCATCCAGTGACGGGGGTTGGAACATTCAGTACTTC. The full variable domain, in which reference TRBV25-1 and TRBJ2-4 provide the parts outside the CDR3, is EADIYQTPRYLVIGTGKKITLECSQTMGHDKMYWYQQDPGMELHLIHYSYGVNSTEKGDLSSESTVSRIRTEHFPLTLESARPSHTSQYLCASSSDGGWNIQYFGAGTRLSVL.

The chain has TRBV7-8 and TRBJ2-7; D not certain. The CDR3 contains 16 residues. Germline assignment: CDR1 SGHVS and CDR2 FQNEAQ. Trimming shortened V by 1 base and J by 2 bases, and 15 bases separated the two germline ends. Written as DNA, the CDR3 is TGTGCCAGCAGCTTAGTGGGGAACAGTCGAACCTACGAGCAGTACTTC. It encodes CASSLVGNSRTYEQYF.

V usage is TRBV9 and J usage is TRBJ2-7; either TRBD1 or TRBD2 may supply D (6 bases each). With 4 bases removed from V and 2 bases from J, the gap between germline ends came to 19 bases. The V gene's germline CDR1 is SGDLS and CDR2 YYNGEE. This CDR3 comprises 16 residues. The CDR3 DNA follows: TGTGCCAGCAGCACAGGAGGAAAGGGGGGAGCCTACGAGCAGTACTTC. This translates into CASSTGGKGGAYEQYF.

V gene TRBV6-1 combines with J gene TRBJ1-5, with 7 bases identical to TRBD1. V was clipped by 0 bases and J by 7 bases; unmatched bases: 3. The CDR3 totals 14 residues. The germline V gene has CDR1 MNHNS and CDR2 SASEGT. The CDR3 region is CASSEAGGRQPQHF. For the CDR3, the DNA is TGTGCCAGCAGTGAAGCAGGGGGCAGACAGCCCCAGCATTTT.

The CDR3 sequence is CASSGEPEGAEAFF. The CDR3 region has the DNA TGCGCCAGCAGCGGGGAACCCGAAGGGGCTGAAGCTTTCTTT. This rearrangement joins TRBV10-1 to TRBJ1-1; D perhaps matches TRBD1 (5 bases). V lost 6 bases to trimming and J lost 6 bases, with 17 bases between them. Per germline, CDR1 WNHNN and CDR2 SYGVQD (reference sequence). The CDR3 runs to 14 residues.

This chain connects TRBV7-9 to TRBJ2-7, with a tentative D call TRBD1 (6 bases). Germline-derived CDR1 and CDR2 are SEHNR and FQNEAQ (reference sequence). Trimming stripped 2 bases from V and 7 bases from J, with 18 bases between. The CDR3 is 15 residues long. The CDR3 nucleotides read TGTGCCAGCAGCTTACTCCCGACTCAGGGGACGGAGCAGTACTTC. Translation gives CASSLLPTQGTEQYF.

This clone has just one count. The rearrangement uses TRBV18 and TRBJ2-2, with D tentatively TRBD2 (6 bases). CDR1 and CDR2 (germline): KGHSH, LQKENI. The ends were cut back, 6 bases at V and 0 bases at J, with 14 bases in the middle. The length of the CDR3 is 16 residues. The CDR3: CASSPPGLTNTGELFF. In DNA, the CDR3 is TGTGCCAGCTCTCCCCCGGGACTTACGAACACCGGGGAGCTGTTTTTT.

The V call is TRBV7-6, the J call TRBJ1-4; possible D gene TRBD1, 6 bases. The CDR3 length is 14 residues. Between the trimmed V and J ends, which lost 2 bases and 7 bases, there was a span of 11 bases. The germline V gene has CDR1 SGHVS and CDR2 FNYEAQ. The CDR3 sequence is CASSLSGAGEKLFF. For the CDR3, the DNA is TGTGCCAGCAGCTTATCGGGGGCGGGTGAAAAACTGTTTTTT.

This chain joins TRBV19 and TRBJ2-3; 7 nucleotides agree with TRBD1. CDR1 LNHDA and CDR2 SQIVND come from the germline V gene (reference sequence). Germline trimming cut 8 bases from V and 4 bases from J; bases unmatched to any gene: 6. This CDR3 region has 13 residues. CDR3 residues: CASSDRAADTQYF. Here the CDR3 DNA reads TGTGCCAGTTCCGACAGGGCGGCAGATACGCAGTATTTT.

CDR3 in amino acids: CASTGNGDGYTF. CDR3 DNA sequence: TGTGCCAGTACTGGGAACGGAGATGGCTACACCTTC. This chain connects TRBV19 to TRBJ1-2, with D uncertain. The CDR3 loop spans 12 amino acids. V was trimmed by 7 bases and J by 6 bases, leaving 12 bases between them. Germline V CDR1 and CDR2: LNHDA, SQIVND (reference sequence).